The next 18 T cell receptor beta chains were all read from a single sample in a study of control samples from healthy donors and cancer patients. Data came from immunoSEQ multiplex PCR; TCRdb stores just in-frame clones and leaves some out. The sample yields 120,000 to 150,000 clones, more than 90% seen once. Sequencing input: blood. The receptor source for this set is a young man in good health.

The genes are TRBV9 and TRBJ1-2; 7 nucleotides line up with TRBD1. Trimming at V came to 0 bases and at J to 5 bases, leaving 7 bases not matched to a gene. The CDR3 is made up of 15 amino acids. In germline, CDR1 is SGDLS, CDR2 YYNGEE. The CDR3 spells CASSVARTGPYGYTF. The CDR3 DNA reads as TGTGCCAGCAGCGTAGCTAGGACAGGCCCTTATGGCTACACCTTC.

The chain recombines TRBV27 with TRBJ2-1; D unclear. Trimming took off 0 bases at V and 8 bases at J, with 8 bases between the two ends. Germline CDR1 and CDR2: MNHEY and SMNVEV (reference sequence). CDR3 length: 13 amino acids. This CDR3 reads CASSLSGLDEQFF. In DNA, the CDR3 is TGTGCCAGCAGTTTATCGGGGTTGGATGAGCAGTTCTTC.

This clone turned up a few times. This chain uses TRBV5-1 with TRBJ2-2, with 11 bases aligning to TRBD1. Per germline, CDR1 SGHRS and CDR2 YFSETQ. With 4 bases clipped from V and 6 bases from J, the junction kept 8 bases outside the gene matches. The CDR3 length is 16 residues. In DNA form, the CDR3 reads TGCGCCAGCAGCGAGGGACAGGGGGGAGGCGCCGGGGAGCTGTTTTTT. It translates to CASSEGQGGGAGELFF.

V and J are TRBV24-1 and TRBJ1-2; perhaps TRBD1 as D (6 bases). This CDR3 is 13 amino acids long. Per germline, CDR1 KGHDR and CDR2 SFDVKD. V lost 12 bases and J lost 4, with 17 bases in between. The CDR3 nucleotides read TGTGCCGCCTACCCACAGGGCCCCTATGGCTACACCTTC. It is translated as CAAYPQGPYGYTF.

This rearrangement joins TRBV7-9 to TRBJ1-6; TRBD1 might be the D (5 bases). CDR1 is SEHNR, CDR2 FQNEAQ, per germline (reference sequence). The CDR3 has 16 amino acids. The germline V and J ends were trimmed by 4 bases and 0 bases, with 10 bases remaining between them. DNA for the CDR3: TGTGCCAGCAGCTCCCTTAGGGGCTCCTATAATTCACCCCTCCACTTT. Amino acid sequence: CASSSLRGSYNSPLHF.

The J gene is TRBJ2-3, the V gene TRBV19, with 8 bases aligning to TRBD2. Germline CDR1 and CDR2: LNHDA and SQIVND (reference sequence). J was trimmed by 2 bases and V by 1 base; bases with no gene match: 8. The CDR3 sequence is 17 residues long. Written as DNA, the CDR3 is TGTGCCAGTAGTATAGGATCGGGAGGGGGGCACACAGATACGCAGTATTTT. Amino acids: CASSIGSGGGHTDTQYF.

The rearrangement joins TRBV27 to TRBJ1-5, with D perhaps matching TRBD1 (6 bases). V was shortened by 1 base and J by 2 bases, with 9 bases between the two germline ends. This CDR3 is built from 15 residues. Germline values: CDR1 MNHEY, CDR2 SMNVEV (reference sequence). The CDR3 region is CASSLLGGGNQPQHF. The CDR3 bases are TGTGCCAGCAGTTTATTAGGGGGGGGCAATCAGCCCCAGCATTTT.

The chain couples TRBV6-5 to TRBJ2-6, with TRBD1 as a possible D gene (5 bases). V lost 7 bases to trimming and J lost 0 bases, with 10 bases between them. The CDR3 is made up of 15 amino acids. From germline, CDR1 is MNHEY and CDR2 SVGAGI. In nucleotides, the CDR3 is TGTGCCAGCAAAACACAGGCCTCTGGGGCCAACGTCCTGACTTTC. Residues: CASKTQASGANVLTF.

V and J are TRBV28 and TRBJ1-6; 7 bases agree with TRBD1. Germline V gene data show CDR1 as MDHEN and CDR2 as SYDVKM. V shed 7 bases and J 4 bases; nucleotides not matched to a gene: 1. The CDR3 runs 13 residues. CDR3 sequence: CASTGQYNSPLHF. Written as DNA, the CDR3 is TGTGCCAGCACGGGACAGTATAATTCACCCCTCCACTTT.

V gene TRBV6-5 combines with J gene TRBJ1-2; a weak D match, TRBD1 (5 bases). V dropped 5 bases and J dropped 1 base, with 11 bases sitting between them. CDR1 and CDR2 from the germline V gene are MNHEY and SVGAGI. The CDR3 loop spans 14 amino acids. CDR3 protein: CASSRQPYNYGYTF. CDR3 nucleotides: TGTGCCAGCAGTCGACAGCCCTATAACTATGGCTACACCTTC.

The V call is TRBV13, the J call TRBJ2-1, with a possible D match to TRBD2 (5 bases). Germline V gene sequence: CDR1 PRHDT, CDR2 FYEKMQ (reference sequence). Trimming stripped 6 bases from V and 3 bases from J, with 9 bases between. The CDR3 has 13 residues. CDR3 amino acids: CASSPDFYNEQFF. CDR3 DNA sequence: TGTGCCAGCAGTCCGGACTTCTACAATGAGCAGTTCTTC.

The table lists this clone with a count of one. The chain couples TRBV2 to TRBJ1-6; no definite D call. This CDR3 has 13 amino acids. V lost 0 bases to trimming and J lost 3 bases, with 0 bases between them. Germline V gives CDR1 SNHLY, CDR2 FYNNEI. This CDR3 is CASSEAYNSPLHF. The CDR3 DNA reads TGTGCCAGCAGTGAAGCCTATAATTCACCCCTCCACTTT.

The chain recombines TRBV14 with TRBJ1-6; 9 bases map to TRBD1. Losses at the gene ends were 5 bases for V and 9 bases for J; bases not matched to a gene: 5. There are 14 residues in the CDR3. Germline V gene sequence: CDR1 SGHDN, CDR2 FVKESK. The CDR3: CASSVPGQGSPLHF. CDR3 DNA: TGTGCCAGCAGCGTGCCGGGACAGGGTTCACCCCTCCACTTT.

In its sample, this clone was seen once. This sequence joins TRBV5-1 and TRBJ1-6; maybe TRBD1 (5 bases). V lost 0 bases, J lost 7 bases, and 11 bases lay in between. The germline V gene has CDR1 SGHRS and CDR2 YFSETQ. The CDR3 loop spans 15 amino acids. The CDR3 coding sequence is TGCGCCAGCAGCTTGGAGTGGGGGGAAAATTCACCCCTCCACTTT. Its translation is CASSLEWGENSPLHF. The variable domain in full, completed from reference TRBV5-1 and TRBJ1-6, reads KAGVTQTPRYLIKTRGQQVTLSCSPISGHRSVSWYQQTPGQGLQFLFEYFSETQRNKGNFPGRFSGRQFSNSRSEMNVSTLELGDSALYLCASSLEWGENSPLHFGNGTRLTVT.

V is TRBV6-5 and J is TRBJ2-3; tentative D call: TRBD2 (7 bases). The CDR3 totals 16 residues. Trimming left V 2 bases short and J 5 bases short, with 17 bases between. In germline, CDR1 is MNHEY, CDR2 SVGAGI. CDR3 sequence reads: CASSYQFRGARDTQYF. The CDR3 region has the DNA TGTGCCAGCAGTTACCAGTTCCGGGGGGCCCGAGATACGCAGTATTTT.

This clone was recorded only once. The rearrangement links TRBV19 to TRBJ2-7; 9 bases are shared with TRBD1. Germline assignment: CDR1 LNHDA and CDR2 SQIVND (reference sequence). The junction had 6 bases not matched to a gene; V was cut back by 4 bases and J by 5 bases. The CDR3 is 14 residues long. Here the CDR3 reads CASSTWTGENEQYF. In nucleotides, the CDR3 is TGTGCCAGTAGTACCTGGACAGGGGAGAACGAGCAGTACTTC.

The chain combines TRBV20-1 with TRBJ2-1, with 8 positions matching TRBD2. Germline V lookup: CDR1 DFQATT, CDR2 SNEGSKA (reference sequence). The CDR3 consists of 15 residues. Unmatched junction bases numbered 7, after V lost 3 bases and J lost 3 bases. Written as DNA, the CDR3 is TGCAGTGCTAGTCCGGGGGGGAACCTCTACAATGAGCAGTTCTTC. As protein: CSASPGGNLYNEQFF.

The gene calls are TRBV28 and TRBJ2-6; the D gene is possibly TRBD1 (6 bases). Trimming cost V 6 bases and J 1 base, with 10 bases left between them. Germline values: CDR1 MDHEN, CDR2 SYDVKM. This CDR3 has 15 residues. The CDR3 nucleotides read TGTGCCAGCAGGATACAGGGTTCTGGGGCCAACGTCCTGACTTTC. Protein product: CASRIQGSGANVLTF.